Described below is a single T cell receptor (beta chain) sequence and its context. Its antigen is not known. The data originate from a study of T cells in Graves' hyperthyroidism and ophthalmopathy. Background on the study: The authors collected peripheral blood at initial diagnosis, before any treatment. Study-wide findings and caveats: With a median lead of roughly 6.8 months before onset, the model predicted ophthalmopathy.

RNA transcripts gave rise to amplified TCR beta CDR3 regions. Primed by the HTBI set, a first-round RT-PCR was run on the TCR CDR3. TCRdb re-called the multiplex PCR reads through MiXCR, storing one row per CDR3 protein. The repertoire includes around 430,000 distinct CDR3 sequences, about 15% of them detected once, and around a third sits in the top ten. A patient was excluded if there was uncontrolled infection, other autoimmune disease, pregnancy or lactation. The PBMCs had their origin in around 9.1 ml of fresh peripheral blood. Trimming took off 4 bases at V and 3 bases at J, with 16 bases between the two ends. The CDR3 totals 16 residues. In germline, CDR1 is SGHRS, CDR2 YFSETQ.

What was sequenced was blood. The gene calls are TRBV5-1 and TRBJ1-4; perhaps TRBD1 as D (5 bases). This sequence was found in a woman in her thirties with Graves' hyperthyroidism. Written as DNA, the CDR3 is TGCGCCAGCAGCCCGGACCCGGGGGGGTCTAATGAAAAACTGTTTTTT. Protein sequence: CASSPDPGGSNEKLFF.